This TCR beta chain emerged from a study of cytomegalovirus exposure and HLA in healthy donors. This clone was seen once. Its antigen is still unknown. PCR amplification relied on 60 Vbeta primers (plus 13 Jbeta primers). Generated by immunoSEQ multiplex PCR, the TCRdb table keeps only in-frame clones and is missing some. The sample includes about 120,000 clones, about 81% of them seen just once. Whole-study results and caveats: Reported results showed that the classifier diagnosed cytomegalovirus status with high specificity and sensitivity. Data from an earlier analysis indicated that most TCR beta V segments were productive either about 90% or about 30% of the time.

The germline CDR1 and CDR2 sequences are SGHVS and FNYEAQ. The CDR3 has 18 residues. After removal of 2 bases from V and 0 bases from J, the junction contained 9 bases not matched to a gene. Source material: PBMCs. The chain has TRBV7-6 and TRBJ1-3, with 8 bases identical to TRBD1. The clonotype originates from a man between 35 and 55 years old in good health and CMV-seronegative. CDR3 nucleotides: TGTGCCAGCAGCTTAATGCCAGGGGGCCTCGACTCTGGAAACACCATATATTTT. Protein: CASSLMPGGLDSGNTIYF.